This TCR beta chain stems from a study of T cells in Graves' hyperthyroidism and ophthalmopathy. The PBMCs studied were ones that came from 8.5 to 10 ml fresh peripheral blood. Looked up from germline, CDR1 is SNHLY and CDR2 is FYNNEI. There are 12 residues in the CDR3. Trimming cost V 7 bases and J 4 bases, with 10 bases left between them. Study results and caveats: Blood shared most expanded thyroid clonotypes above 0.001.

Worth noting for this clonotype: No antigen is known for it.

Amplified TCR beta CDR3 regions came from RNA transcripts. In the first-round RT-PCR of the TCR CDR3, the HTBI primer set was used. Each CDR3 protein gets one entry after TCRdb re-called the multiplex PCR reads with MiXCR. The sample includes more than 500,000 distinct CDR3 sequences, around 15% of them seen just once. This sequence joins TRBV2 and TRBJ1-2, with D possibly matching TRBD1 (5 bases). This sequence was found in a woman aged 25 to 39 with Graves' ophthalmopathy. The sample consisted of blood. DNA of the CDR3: TGTGCCAGCACTGTGGGGGGCTATGGCTACACCTTC. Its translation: CASTVGGYGYTF.